These 18 T cell receptor beta chains came from one sample sequenced in a study of CD8 T cells in ankylosing spondylitis. Study-level findings and limits: Ankylosing spondylitis blood appeared to carry a characteristic TCR beta motif of roughly 8 highly homologous variants.

These receptors have no known antigen. TCRdb called the 5' RACE reads again in MiXCR, with one record for every CDR3 protein. The sample includes under 150,000 distinct CDR3 sequences, under 20% of them seen just once. The specimen sequenced was blood, either unsorted or a sorted T cell fraction (not recorded which). Receptors originate from a male donor with ankylosing spondylitis.

This clonotype has ten or more counts. This chain links TRBV14 with TRBJ2-3; tentative D call: TRBD2 (5 bases). The CDR3 runs 16 residues. The germline CDR1 and CDR2 sequences are SGHDN and FVKESK. Trimming left V 1 base short and J 3 bases short, with 14 bases between. DNA of the CDR3: TGTGCCAGCAGCCAAGGGGCTAGCATCGTAACAGATACGCAGTATTTT. Protein product: CASSQGASIVTDTQYF. The full variable domain, rest sourced from reference TRBV14 and TRBJ2-3, is EAGVTQFPSHSVIEKGQTVTLRCDPISGHDNLYWYRRVMGKEIKFLLHFVKESKQDESGMPNNRFLAERTGGTYSTLKVQPAELEDSGVYFCASSQGASIVTDTQYFGPGTRLTVL.

This clonotype was picked up many times. V is TRBV19 and J is TRBJ2-6; D is uncertain. The CDR3 is 14 amino acids. Germline V lookup: CDR1 LNHDA, CDR2 SQIVND (reference sequence). Trimming pared 5 bases from V and 0 bases from J, leaving 5 bases between. The CDR3: CASSLSSGANVLTF. The CDR3 region has the DNA TGTGCCAGTAGTCTAAGCTCTGGGGCCAACGTCCTGACTTTC.

This clonotype was recorded a few times. V is TRBV5-1 and J is TRBJ2-1; no reliable D call. Trimming shortened V by 3 bases and J by 9 bases, and 13 bases separated the two germline ends. CDR3 size: 13 residues. Germline CDR1 SGHRS, CDR2 YFSETQ. DNA for the CDR3: TGCGCCAGCAGCTCGCCCAACCTAGGTGAGCAGTTCTTC. This encodes CASSSPNLGEQFF.

The V and J genes are TRBV27 and TRBJ2-7; TRBD2 aligns across 8 bases. Germline CDR1 is MNHEY and CDR2 is SMNVEV (reference sequence). After removal of 8 bases from V and 7 bases from J, the junction contained 10 bases not matched to a gene. The CDR3 is made up of 13 amino acids. This CDR3 reads CASRSGLAREQYF. CDR3 bases: TGTGCCAGCCGATCTGGACTAGCCCGGGAGCAGTACTTC.

The chain combines TRBV20-1 with TRBJ2-5; a possible D gene is TRBD2 (6 bases). Germline CDR1 reads DFQATT; CDR2 reads SNEGSKA (reference sequence). V dropped 3 bases and J dropped 5 bases, with 19 bases sitting between them. This CDR3 comprises 15 residues. CDR3: CSARGGSGLAETQYF. CDR3 DNA: TGCAGTGCTAGGGGGGGAAGCGGGTTGGCGGAGACCCAGTACTTC.

The chain links TRBV24-1 to TRBJ2-2; D is unclear. V was pared by 4 bases and J by 2 bases, with 4 bases between. CDR1 is KGHDR, CDR2 SFDVKD, per germline. This CDR3 is built from 13 residues. CDR3 sequence: CATSERNTGELFF. CDR3 nucleotides: TGTGCCACCAGTGAAAGAAACACCGGGGAGCTGTTTTTT.

The gene calls are TRBV2 and TRBJ1-5; D is unresolved. Per the germline V gene, CDR1 is SNHLY and CDR2 is FYNNEI. This CDR3 spans 14 amino acids. V lost 6 bases and J lost 8, with 17 bases in between. DNA for the CDR3: TGTGCCAGCAGGATGTCCGGGGTGGTGGAGCCCCAGCATTTT. Encoded protein: CASRMSGVVEPQHF.

This clonotype was counted a few times. The chain combines TRBV27 with TRBJ1-4; D is uncertain. Germline V gene sequence: CDR1 MNHEY, CDR2 SMNVEV (reference sequence). This CDR3 region has 13 residues. V lost 7 bases and J 0 bases, leaving 6 bases between the germline ends. As DNA, the CDR3 is TGTGCCAGCACGACAACAACTAATGAAAAACTGTTTTTT. Translating it yields CASTTTTNEKLFF. The entire variable domain, with the rest obtained from reference TRBV27 and TRBJ1-4, is as follows: EAQVTQNPRYLITVTGKKLTVTCSQNMNHEYMSWYRQDPGLGLRQIYYSMNVEVTDKGDVPEGYKVSRKEKRNFPLILESPSPNQTSLYFCASTTTTNEKLFFGSGTQLSVL.

The genes are TRBV12-3 or TRBV12-4 and TRBJ1-1; no clear D. V dropped 1 base and J dropped 1 base, with 13 bases sitting between them. The CDR3 extends over 16 amino acids. CDR3 residues: CASSLGIFHPNTEAFF. In nucleotides, the CDR3 is TGTGCCAGCAGTTTAGGGATATTTCACCCGAACACTGAAGCTTTCTTT.

Ten or more counts support this clonotype. V usage is TRBV4-2 and J usage is TRBJ2-1, with 7 bases matching TRBD2. CDR1 and CDR2 from the germline V gene are LGHNA and YNFKEQ. This CDR3 is built from 19 residues. J gave up 4 bases and V 3 bases, and 18 bases lay outside the gene matches. CDR3 coding DNA: TGTGCCAGCAGCCATCGCACCCTGTGGCAGAGCGGGGCTTACAATGAGCAGTTCTTC. Amino acids: CASSHRTLWQSGAYNEQFF.

This clonotype was found a few times. This chain joins TRBV6-5 and TRBJ2-3; the D gene is possibly TRBD1 (6 bases). Trimming removed 5 bases at V and 4 bases at J, with 7 bases between. Germline CDR1 reads MNHEY; CDR2 reads SVGAGI. The CDR3 sequence is 12 residues long. The CDR3 DNA follows: TGTGCCAGCAGTGCAGGGGCAGATACGCAGTATTTT. This sequence encodes CASSAGADTQYF.

This clonotype showed up just a few times. The chain uses TRBV12-3 or TRBV12-4 and TRBJ1-5; D gene unclear. Trimming pared 5 bases from V and 0 bases from J, leaving 11 bases between. The CDR3 runs to 15 residues. The CDR3 region is CASSRDSDSNQPQHF. CDR3 DNA: TGTGCCAGCAGTCGTGACTCAGATAGCAATCAGCCCCAGCATTTT.

This clonotype was counted at least ten times. V is TRBV14 and J is TRBJ2-1; no firm D call. CDR1 is SGHDN, CDR2 FVKESK, per germline. Trimming took off 0 bases at V and 8 bases at J, with 14 bases between the two ends. The CDR3 totals 15 residues. As DNA, the CDR3 is TGTGCCAGCAGCCAAGATATCGGATCGGTCGATGAGCAGTTCTTC. Translating it yields CASSQDIGSVDEQFF.

This clonotype turned up a few times. V is TRBV7-9 and J is TRBJ2-7; D is unclear. The germline gives CDR1 SEHNR, CDR2 FQNEAQ (reference sequence). Trimming took 1 base from V and 5 from J, leaving 12 bases between them. The CDR3 is made up of 14 amino acids. The DNA of the CDR3 is TGTGCCAGCAGCTTAGTAATGGCGCCCCACGAGCAGTACTTC. Its protein is CASSLVMAPHEQYF.

This clonotype was seen a handful of times. The V gene is TRBV29-1, the J gene TRBJ2-2, with 8 bases aligning to TRBD2. Per the germline V gene, CDR1 is SQVTM and CDR2 is ANQGSEA. After removal of 4 bases from V and 5 bases from J, the junction contained 9 bases not matched to a gene. The CDR3 is 15 residues long. CDR3 coding DNA: TGCAGCGTTGTTTCCAGCGGGAGTTATACCGGGGAGCTGTTTTTT. This sequence encodes CSVVSSGSYTGELFF.

This clonotype was observed a handful of times. Here the CDR3 DNA reads TGCGCCAGCAGCCAAAGATATCCGTTCGTGAGGGACAGCGGTGGGGAGACCCAGTACTTC. The encoded protein is CASSQRYPFVRDSGGETQYF. The rearrangement uses TRBV4-3 and TRBJ2-5; 7 bases fit TRBD1. The germline V gene has CDR1 LGHNA and CDR2 YSLEER. The V segment lost 2 bases and the J segment 5 bases; nucleotides outside the gene matches: 23. The CDR3 consists of 20 residues.

This clonotype was seen a few times. J is TRBJ2-6 and V is TRBV7-2; D ambiguous. Germline assignment: CDR1 SGHTA and CDR2 FQGNSA. Trimming left V 3 bases short and J 0 bases short, with 3 bases between. This CDR3 comprises 14 residues. The CDR3 region is CASSFSSGANVLTF. CDR3 bases: TGTGCCAGCAGCTTCTCCTCTGGGGCCAACGTCCTGACTTTC.

The chain couples TRBV5-1 to TRBJ2-2; D unresolved. CDR3 length equals 16 residues. V was cut by 5 bases and J by 0 bases, with 14 bases left in between. Germline V gives CDR1 SGHRS, CDR2 YFSETQ. The CDR3 protein is CASRSESRSNTGELFF. In DNA form, the CDR3 reads TGCGCCAGCAGATCCGAGTCGCGCTCGAACACCGGGGAGCTGTTTTTT.